This T cell receptor beta chain was recovered during a study of shared clonotypes between healthy human individuals. Libraries were prepared by immunoSEQ multiplex PCR; TCRdb keeps only in-frame clonotypes and omits some of them. The table has about 700,000 clones, around 72% seen once; the top ten hold around 1.6%. This CDR3 has 15 residues. Germline CDR1 and CDR2: LGHNA and YNFKEQ. V shed 3 bases, J shed 2 bases, and the junction held 4 bases outside the gene matches. The genes are TRBV4-2 and TRBJ1-5, with 7 bases fitting TRBD1. What was sequenced was memory CD4+ T cells sorted from blood. Subset indicated: CD45RA-negative fraction. The sequence was obtained from a woman in her 30s in good health. The CDR3 nucleotides read TGTGCCAGCAGCCACGATGGGACAGGCAATCAGCCCCAGCATTTT. Translated, it gives CASSHDGTGNQPQHF.